Sequencing of this T cell receptor beta chain was carried out in a study of T cell repertoires in cytomegalovirus infection. The overall study: In public TCR beta signatures, there were indications of both CMV infection and matching HLA type.

Germline CDR1 MDHEN, CDR2 SYDVKM. This CDR3 spans 13 amino acids. The V and J ends lost 2 bases and 2 bases respectively, with 4 bases between them. TCRdb re-called the reads with MiXCR, one entry per CDR3 protein. The data show fewer than 950,000 distinct CDR3 sequences, approximately 32% seen once. This clonotype has just one count. What it recognizes is unknown. This may stem from a read error, because a much larger clone lies one nucleotide away. The receptor was isolated from a human donor in good health (CMV status not recorded). Some clones in this sample may be carry-over from other donors' samples. The chain combines TRBV28 with TRBJ2-1, with unresolved D. The specimen comprised cultured CD8+ T cells from PBMCs, sampled from culture after CMV antigen stimulation. In DNA, the CDR3 is TGTGCCAGCAGTTTAATGGCCTACAATGAGCAGTTCTTC. Translating gives CASSLMAYNEQFF.